The rows below give T cell receptor beta chains drawn from one sample of a study of T cells after yellow fever vaccination. TCRdb passed the 5' RACE reads through MiXCR, listing each CDR3 protein once. The table has 250,000 to 400,000 distinct CDR3 sequences, 4.1% seen once. This specimen was PBMCs, taken 5 days after the yellow fever booster vaccination. The receptor set was obtained from a man in his late teens or twenties who received the YFV17D yellow fever vaccine. CDR3s include the opening cysteine and the closing phenylalanine or tryptophan. D genes are given only for firm matches.

D gene	V gene	J gene	CDR3 protein
-	TRBV5-1	TRBJ2-5	CASSVGGGETQYF
TRBD1	TRBV7-2	TRBJ2-7	CASSPQGARSSYEQYF
-	TRBV7-2	TRBJ1-2	CASSLRRQNYGYTF
-	TRBV7-6	TRBJ2-5	CASSLYPAENRETQYF
-	TRBV20-1	TRBJ2-5	CSAPLGNQETQYF
-	TRBV20-1	TRBJ2-4	CSARGPARNIQYF
TRBD2	TRBV15	TRBJ2-3	CATSTGLALTDTQYF
-	TRBV7-9	TRBJ2-1	CASSLRVDEQFF
TRBD2	TRBV5-1	TRBJ2-7	CASSFLGGGPSLKSYEQYF
TRBD2	TRBV6-5	TRBJ2-7	CASSYGGGALVYEQYF
TRBD1	TRBV15	TRBJ2-5	CATSRQTGVIKETQYF
-	TRBV12-3/TRBV12-4	TRBJ2-4	CASSFVGRGLLLAKNIQYF
TRBD2	TRBV12-3/TRBV12-4	TRBJ2-3	CASSPRTSGGVTQYF
TRBD2	TRBV20-1	TRBJ2-1	CSARDLAGGMVGNEQFF
-	TRBV5-8	TRBJ2-5	CASSLVFRKETQYF
-	TRBV9	TRBJ1-1	CASSVGPNTEAFF
-	TRBV9	TRBJ2-6	CASSDGANVLTF
TRBD2	TRBV7-3	TRBJ2-1	CASSLPTGGPQFF
-	TRBV29-1	TRBJ2-5	CSVGLQLSPAAQYF
TRBD1	TRBV5-4	TRBJ1-2	CASSLAGGLDGYTF
-	TRBV20-1	TRBJ2-1	CSAAGEGDEQFF
TRBD2	TRBV5-1	TRBJ2-1	CASSLVRGAGGEKFF
-	TRBV5-1	TRBJ2-3	CASSTDGGRRYTDTQYF
-	TRBV6-5	TRBJ2-5	CASSPGTVSGETQYF
TRBD1	TRBV4-2	TRBJ2-1	CASSQGRDRVYNEQFF
-	TRBV11-2	TRBJ2-1	CASSPNHGGEYNEQFF
-	TRBV5-1	TRBJ1-1	CASSLAVRTEAFF
-	TRBV7-2	TRBJ2-3	CASSTRQTSTDTQYF
TRBD1	TRBV10-3	TRBJ1-1	CAISELGQAYEAFF
-	TRBV19	TRBJ1-2	CASSGDWNPYGYTF
TRBD1	TRBV7-2	TRBJ2-1	CASSLAWDRAYNEQFF
TRBD2	TRBV19	TRBJ2-2	CASSWGLAAGELFF
TRBD1	TRBV5-1	TRBJ2-3	CASRSLGDRGTDTQYF
-	TRBV12-3/TRBV12-4	TRBJ2-7	CASSLYLRTAKQYF
TRBD2	TRBV20-1	TRBJ2-7	CSATSGGAGQYEQYF
TRBD2	TRBV7-2	TRBJ2-1	CASSLGPLAGHEQFF
-	TRBV2	TRBJ2-7	CASRRERSLSYEQYF
-	TRBV7-7	TRBJ2-1	CASSPWADTYNEQFF
-	TRBV6-1	TRBJ1-1	CASSEVYGTEAFF
-	TRBV19	TRBJ2-2	CASSIGTGELFF
-	TRBV7-2	TRBJ1-5	CASSLRGGDQPQHF